These T cell receptor beta chains were read from a single sample in a study of lymphopenia after photon versus proton radiotherapy. The assay was immunoSEQ multiplex PCR, and TCRdb's table has in-frame clones only and misses some. The sample has tens of thousands of clones; roughly nine tenths are singletons. The sequencing used peripheral blood, collected from a patient treated with proton-based radiotherapy. These receptors came from a man older than 75 with esophageal cancer. CDR3s include the opening cysteine and the closing phenylalanine or tryptophan. D genes are given only for firm matches. A clone size is listed for some rows: how often the clone was seen (once, few, many), or a class if it is expanded.

d_gene | j_gene | v_gene | abundance | CDR3aa | CDR3nt
TRBD1 | TRBJ1-6 | TRBV7-8 | NA | CASKRQGASSYNSPLHF | TGTGCCAGCAAACGACAGGGGGCCAGCTCCTATAATTCACCCCTCCACTTT
NA | TRBJ2-7 | TRBV5-1 | NA | CASSLELAGFYEQYF | TGCGCCAGCAGCTTGGAACTAGCAGGGTTCTACGAGCAGTACTTC
NA | TRBJ1-2 | TRBV21-1 | NA | CASSKARQGAEGYTF | TGTGCCAGCAGCAAAGCCCGGCAGGGGGCTGAAGGCTACACCTTC
NA | TRBJ1-1 | TRBV7-9 | NA | CASSTTRENTEAFF | TGTGCCAGCAGCACGACCAGGGAGAACACTGAAGCTTTCTTT
NA | TRBJ2-7 | TRBV7-6 | NA | CASSSGPNYEQYF | TGTGCCAGCAGCTCCGGACCGAACTACGAGCAGTACTTC
TRBD2 | TRBJ2-3 | TRBV9 | NA | CASSVGPAGGTDTQYF | TGTGCCAGCAGCGTAGGTCCAGCGGGGGGCACAGATACGCAGTATTTT
NA | TRBJ1-1 | TRBV7-2 | once | CASSPRGQNTEAFF | TGTGCCAGCAGCCCGCGGGGACAGAACACTGAAGCTTTCTTT
NA | TRBJ2-7 | TRBV9 | few | CASSESAVSGSYEQYF | TGTGCCAGCAGCGAGAGCGCAGTTAGCGGATCCTACGAGCAGTACTTC
NA | TRBJ1-4 | TRBV7-8 | NA | CASSLARGFANEKLFF | TGTGCCAGCAGCTTAGCGAGGGGTTTTGCTAATGAAAAACTGTTTTTT
NA | TRBJ2-3 | TRBV7-2 | NA | CASSDRKNTDTQYF | TGTGCCAGCAGCGACAGAAAGAACACAGATACGCAGTATTTT